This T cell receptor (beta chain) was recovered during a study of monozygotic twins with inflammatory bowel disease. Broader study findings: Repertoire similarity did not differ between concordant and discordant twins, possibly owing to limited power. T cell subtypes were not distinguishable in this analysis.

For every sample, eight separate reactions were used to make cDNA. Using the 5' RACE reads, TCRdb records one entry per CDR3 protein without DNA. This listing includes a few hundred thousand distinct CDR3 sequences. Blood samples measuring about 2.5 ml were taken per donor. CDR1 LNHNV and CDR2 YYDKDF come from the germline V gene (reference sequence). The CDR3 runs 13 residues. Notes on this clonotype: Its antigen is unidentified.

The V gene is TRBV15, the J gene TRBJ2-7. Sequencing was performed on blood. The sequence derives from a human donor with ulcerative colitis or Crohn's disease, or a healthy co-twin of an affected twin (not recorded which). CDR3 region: CIYGVFSSYEQYF.